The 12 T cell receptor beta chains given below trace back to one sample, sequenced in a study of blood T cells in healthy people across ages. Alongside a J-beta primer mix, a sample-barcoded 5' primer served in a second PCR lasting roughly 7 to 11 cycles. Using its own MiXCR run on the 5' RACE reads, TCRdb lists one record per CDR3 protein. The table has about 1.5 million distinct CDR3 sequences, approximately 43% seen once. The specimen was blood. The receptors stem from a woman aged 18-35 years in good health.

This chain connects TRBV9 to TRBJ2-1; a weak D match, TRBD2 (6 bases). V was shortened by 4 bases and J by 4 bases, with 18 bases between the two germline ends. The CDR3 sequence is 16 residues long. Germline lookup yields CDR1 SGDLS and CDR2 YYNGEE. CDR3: CASSRRGLITYNEQFF. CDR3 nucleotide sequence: TGTGCCAGCAGCAGGAGGGGACTCATCACTTACAATGAGCAGTTCTTC.

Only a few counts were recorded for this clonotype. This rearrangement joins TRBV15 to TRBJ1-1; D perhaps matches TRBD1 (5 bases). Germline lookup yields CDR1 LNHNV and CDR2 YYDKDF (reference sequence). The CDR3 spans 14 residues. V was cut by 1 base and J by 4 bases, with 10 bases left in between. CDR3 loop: CATSRVQGPTEAFF. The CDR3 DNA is TGTGCCACCAGCAGAGTTCAGGGTCCCACTGAAGCTTTCTTT.

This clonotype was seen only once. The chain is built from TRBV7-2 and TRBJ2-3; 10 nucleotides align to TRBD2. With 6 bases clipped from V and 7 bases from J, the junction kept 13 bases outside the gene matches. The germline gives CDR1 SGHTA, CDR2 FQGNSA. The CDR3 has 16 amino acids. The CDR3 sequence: CASSSQAGGQRYTQYF. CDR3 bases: TGTGCCAGCAGTTCCCAAGCGGGGGGGCAGAGGTATACGCAGTATTTT.

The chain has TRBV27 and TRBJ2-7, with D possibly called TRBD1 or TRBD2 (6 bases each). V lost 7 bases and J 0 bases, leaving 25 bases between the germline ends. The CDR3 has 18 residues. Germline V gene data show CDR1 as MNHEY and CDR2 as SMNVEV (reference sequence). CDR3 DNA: TGTGCCAGCACGCGTATTTATGGCGGGGCAGGGGTCTCCTACGAGCAGTACTTC. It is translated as CASTRIYGGAGVSYEQYF.

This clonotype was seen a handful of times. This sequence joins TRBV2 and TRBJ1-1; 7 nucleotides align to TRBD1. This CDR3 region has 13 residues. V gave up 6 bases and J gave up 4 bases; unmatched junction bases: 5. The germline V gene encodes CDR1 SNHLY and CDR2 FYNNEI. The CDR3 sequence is CASRRGRGTEAFF. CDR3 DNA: TGTGCCAGCAGAAGGGGGCGCGGCACTGAAGCTTTCTTT.

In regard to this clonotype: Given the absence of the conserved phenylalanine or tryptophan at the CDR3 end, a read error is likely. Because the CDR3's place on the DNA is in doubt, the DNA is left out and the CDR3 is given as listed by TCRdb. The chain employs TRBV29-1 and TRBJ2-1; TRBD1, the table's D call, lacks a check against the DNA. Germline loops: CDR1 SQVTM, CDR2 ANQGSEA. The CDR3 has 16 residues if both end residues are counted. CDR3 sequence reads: CSVDAKDRTYGYTFGS.

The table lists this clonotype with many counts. The CDR3 spells CSVGTSGSNEQFF. The CDR3 bases are TGCAGCGTTGGGACTAGCGGGAGCAATGAGCAGTTCTTC. V usage is TRBV29-1 and J usage is TRBJ2-1, with TRBD2 matching 13 bases. The V gene's germline CDR1 is SQVTM and CDR2 ANQGSEA. V trimming: 4 bases; J trimming: 6 bases; junction bases outside the gene matches: 0. The CDR3 sequence is 13 residues long.

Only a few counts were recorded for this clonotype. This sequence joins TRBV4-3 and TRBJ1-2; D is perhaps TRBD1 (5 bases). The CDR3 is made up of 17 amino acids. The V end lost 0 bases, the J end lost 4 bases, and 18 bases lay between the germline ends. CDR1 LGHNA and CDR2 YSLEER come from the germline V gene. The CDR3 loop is CASSQDSRGRDVYGYTF. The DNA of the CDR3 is TGCGCCAGCAGCCAAGATTCAAGGGGCAGGGACGTCTATGGCTACACCTTC.

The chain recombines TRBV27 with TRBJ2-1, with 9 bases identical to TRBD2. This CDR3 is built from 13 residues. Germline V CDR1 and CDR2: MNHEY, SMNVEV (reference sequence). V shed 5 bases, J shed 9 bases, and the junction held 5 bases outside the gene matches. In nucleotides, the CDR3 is TGTGCCAGCAGTCCCCTAGCGGGGAGTGAGCAGTTCTTC. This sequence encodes CASSPLAGSEQFF.

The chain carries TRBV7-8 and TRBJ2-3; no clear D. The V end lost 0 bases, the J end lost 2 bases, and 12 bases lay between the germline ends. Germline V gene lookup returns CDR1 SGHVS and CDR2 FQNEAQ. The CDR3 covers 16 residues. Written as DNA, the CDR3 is TGTGCCAGCAGCTTAGCGGTCGGTAGTACCACAGATACGCAGTATTTT. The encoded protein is CASSLAVGSTTDTQYF. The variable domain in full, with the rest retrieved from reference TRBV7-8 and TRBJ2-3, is GAGVSQSPRYKVAKRGQDVALRCDPISGHVSLFWYQQALGQGPEFLTYFQNEAQLDKSGLPSDRFFAERPEGSVSTLKIQRTQQEDSAVYLCASSLAVGSTTDTQYFGPGTRLTVL.

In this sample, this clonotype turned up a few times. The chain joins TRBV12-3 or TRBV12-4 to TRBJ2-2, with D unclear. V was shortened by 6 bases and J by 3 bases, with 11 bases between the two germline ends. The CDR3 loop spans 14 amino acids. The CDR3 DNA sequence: TGTGCCAGCAGGCCCAGGATCGACACCGGGGAGCTGTTTTTT. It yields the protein CASRPRIDTGELFF.

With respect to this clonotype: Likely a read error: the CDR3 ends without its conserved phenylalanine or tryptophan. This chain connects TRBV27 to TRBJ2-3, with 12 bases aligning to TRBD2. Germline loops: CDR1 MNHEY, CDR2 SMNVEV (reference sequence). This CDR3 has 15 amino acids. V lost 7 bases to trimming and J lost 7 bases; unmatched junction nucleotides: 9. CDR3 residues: CASTPLAGGTNTQYY. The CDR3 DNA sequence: TGTGCCAGCACCCCACTAGCGGGAGGTACAAATACGCAGTATTAT.